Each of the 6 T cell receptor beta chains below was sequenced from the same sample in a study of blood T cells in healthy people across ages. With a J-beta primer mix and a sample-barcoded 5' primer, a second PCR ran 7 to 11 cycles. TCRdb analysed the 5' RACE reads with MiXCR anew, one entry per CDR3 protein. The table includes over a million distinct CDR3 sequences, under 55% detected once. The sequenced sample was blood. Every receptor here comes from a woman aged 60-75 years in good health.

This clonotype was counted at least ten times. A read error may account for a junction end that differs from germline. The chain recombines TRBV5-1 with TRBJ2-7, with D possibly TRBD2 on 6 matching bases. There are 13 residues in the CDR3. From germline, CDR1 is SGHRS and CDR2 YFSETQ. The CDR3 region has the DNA TGTGCCAGCAGTTTGGACTACTCCTACGAGCAGTACTTC. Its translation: CASSLDYSYEQYF.

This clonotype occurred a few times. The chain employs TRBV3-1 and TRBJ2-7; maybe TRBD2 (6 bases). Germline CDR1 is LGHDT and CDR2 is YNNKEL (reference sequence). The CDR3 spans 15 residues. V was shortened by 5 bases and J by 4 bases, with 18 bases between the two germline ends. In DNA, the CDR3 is TGTGCCAGCAGCAAAGCGGACGGGAGTGGATACGAGCAGTACTTC. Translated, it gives CASSKADGSGYEQYF.

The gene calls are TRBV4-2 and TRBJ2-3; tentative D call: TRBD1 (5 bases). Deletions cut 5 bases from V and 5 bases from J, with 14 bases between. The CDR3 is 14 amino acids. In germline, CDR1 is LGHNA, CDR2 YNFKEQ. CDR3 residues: CASSRLYQGDTQYF. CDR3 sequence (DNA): TGTGCCAGCAGCAGGTTGTACCAGGGAGATACGCAGTATTTT.

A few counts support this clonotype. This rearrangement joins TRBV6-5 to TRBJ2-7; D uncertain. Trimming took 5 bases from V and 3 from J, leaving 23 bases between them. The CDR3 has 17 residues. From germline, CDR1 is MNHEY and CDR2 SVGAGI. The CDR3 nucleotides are TGTGCCAGCAGTACCTCGCGGTCGGCGAGATCCTACTACGAGCAGTACTTC. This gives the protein CASSTSRSARSYYEQYF.

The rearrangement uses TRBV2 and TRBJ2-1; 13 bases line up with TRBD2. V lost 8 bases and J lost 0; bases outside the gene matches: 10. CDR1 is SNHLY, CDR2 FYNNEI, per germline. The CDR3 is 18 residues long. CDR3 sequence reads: CASQETSGRYSSYNEQFF. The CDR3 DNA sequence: TGTGCCAGCCAAGAGACTAGCGGGAGGTACAGCTCCTACAATGAGCAGTTCTTC.

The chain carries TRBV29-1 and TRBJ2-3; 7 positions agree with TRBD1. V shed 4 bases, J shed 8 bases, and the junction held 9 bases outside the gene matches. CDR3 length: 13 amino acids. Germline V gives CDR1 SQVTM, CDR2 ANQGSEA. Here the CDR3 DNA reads TGCAGCGTTGTTTCCCGGACAGGAGGTACGCAGTATTTT. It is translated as CSVVSRTGGTQYF.